The 28 T cell receptor beta chains below were found in one sample sequenced in a study of CD8+ T cells in alopecia areata. After isolation, RNA underwent reverse transcription to generate cDNA as the sequencing template. The method was immunoSEQ multiplex PCR; TCRdb's version includes in-frame clones alone and lacks a portion of them. Of 110,000 to 150,000 clones in the sample, 45% to 60% were seen once. Described treatment: oral pan-JAK inhibitor, 5-10 mg twice daily. This specimen was CD8+ T cells sorted from blood, taken at week 4, from a patient treated with tofacitinib. These receptors all stem from a human donor with alopecia areata.

The CDR3 region is CASSLDDGYGSYEQYF. The CDR3 DNA follows: TGTGCCAGCAGTTTGGACGACGGTTACGGCTCCTACGAGCAGTACTTC. The chain recombines TRBV27 with TRBJ2-7; the D is unclear. The V end was cut by 3 bases, the J end by 0 bases, with 15 bases between. Germline V gene lookup returns CDR1 MNHEY and CDR2 SMNVEV (reference sequence). The CDR3 contains 16 residues.

The V call is TRBV25-1, the J call TRBJ1-1; perhaps TRBD1 as D (5 bases). V lost 3 bases, J lost 6 bases, and 17 bases lay in between. Germline V gene lookup returns CDR1 MGHDK and CDR2 SYGVNS. The CDR3 has 15 amino acids. The CDR3 spells CASSDTGWEGAEAFF. CDR3 DNA: TGTGCCAGCAGTGACACAGGATGGGAAGGGGCTGAAGCTTTCTTT.

J is TRBJ2-4 and V is TRBV27; no definite D call. With 0 bases removed from V and 0 bases from J, the gap between germline ends came to 9 bases. The CDR3 sequence is 16 residues long. Germline CDR1 MNHEY, CDR2 SMNVEV (reference sequence). The chain's CDR3 is CASSLSAPLAKNIQYF. The CDR3 DNA is TGTGCCAGCAGTTTATCGGCACCACTAGCCAAAAACATTCAGTACTTC.

A single count supports this clone. The chain is built from TRBV13 and TRBJ2-1, with a tentative D call TRBD2 (6 bases). Trimming removed 8 bases at V and 5 bases at J, with 13 bases between. Germline V CDR1 and CDR2: PRHDT, FYEKMQ (reference sequence). This CDR3 contains 13 residues. The CDR3 region is CASGPGVNNEQFF. CDR3 DNA sequence: TGTGCCAGCGGGCCGGGGGTGAACAATGAGCAGTTCTTC.

The chain links TRBV5-1 to TRBJ2-7; TRBD2 might be the D (6 bases). Trimming took 3 bases from V and 1 from J, leaving 17 bases between them. There are 16 residues in the CDR3. CDR1 is SGHRS, CDR2 YFSETQ, per germline. The CDR3 coding sequence is TGCGCCAGCAGCTATAGTACCGGGACTGCGTCCTACGAGCAGTACTTC. It is translated as CASSYSTGTASYEQYF.

In this sample, this clone turned up many times. CDR3 in amino acids: CSALLGDTQYF. In DNA form, the CDR3 reads TGCAGTGCGTTGTTAGGTGATACGCAGTATTTT. The rearrangement joins TRBV20-1 to TRBJ2-3; D ambiguous. This CDR3 spans 11 amino acids. Germline CDR1 DFQATT, CDR2 SNEGSKA (reference sequence). V was pared by 6 bases and J by 6 bases, with 10 bases between.

This chain links TRBV7-3 with TRBJ2-1, with TRBD2 as a possible D gene (5 bases). The CDR3 is 14 residues long. The ends were cut back, 5 bases at V and 3 bases at J, with 11 bases in the middle. The germline V gene encodes CDR1 SGHTA and CDR2 FQGTGA. CDR3: CASSRRGLYNEQFF. The DNA of the CDR3 is TGTGCCAGCAGCCGGAGAGGGCTCTACAATGAGCAGTTCTTC.

This clone has a handful of counts. V gene TRBV6-1 combines with J gene TRBJ2-3; D call uncertain. The V end was cut by 3 bases, the J end by 3 bases, with 7 bases between. Germline assignment: CDR1 MNHNS and CDR2 SASEGT. The CDR3 is 13 residues long. The CDR3 is CASSDSITDTQYF. The DNA for the CDR3 is TGTGCCAGCAGTGACAGCATAACAGATACGCAGTATTTT.

The chain has TRBV27 and TRBJ2-7; TRBD1 matches 8 bases. Losses at the gene ends were 5 bases for V and 6 bases for J; bases not matched to a gene: 12. Germline values: CDR1 MNHEY, CDR2 SMNVEV (reference sequence). This CDR3 has 15 amino acids. This chain's CDR3 is CASSLVGAGGGEQYF. Written as DNA, the CDR3 is TGTGCCAGCAGTCTGGTGGGGGCAGGGGGCGGCGAGCAGTACTTC.

The chain uses TRBV5-4 and TRBJ1-6, with TRBD1 identical over 8 bases. CDR3 length: 16 amino acids. Unmatched junction bases numbered 13, after V lost 4 bases and J lost 10 bases. Germline loops: CDR1 SGHNT, CDR2 YYREEE (reference sequence). CDR3 DNA sequence: TGTGCCAGCAGCACCCCGGACAGGGACGGCGCATCACCCCTCCACTTT. Its translation is CASSTPDRDGASPLHF. The complete variable domain, with remaining parts taken from reference TRBV5-4 and TRBJ1-6, reads ETGVTQSPTHLIKTRGQQVTLRCSSQSGHNTVSWYQQALGQGPQFIFQYYREEENGRGNFPPRFSGLQFPNYSSELNVNALELDDSALYLCASSTPDRDGASPLHFGNGTRLTVT.

The chain joins TRBV7-8 to TRBJ1-2, with 9 bases fitting TRBD1. The CDR3 is 18 residues long. Trimming took 7 bases from V and 5 from J; bases not matched to a gene: 20. Germline V lookup: CDR1 SGHVS, CDR2 FQNEAQ. CDR3 coding DNA: TGTGCCAGCACTTGGGGTACGGGACAGGGAAATAATCGGTATGGCTACACCTTC. Protein product: CASTWGTGQGNNRYGYTF.

The gene calls are TRBV30 and TRBJ1-3, with unresolved D. The CDR3 has 13 residues. The V end was cut by 0 bases, the J end by 7 bases, with 10 bases between. Germline-derived CDR1 and CDR2 are GTSNPN and SVGIG (reference sequence). The CDR3 DNA is TGTGCCTGGAGTGTAGGTCAGCGGAACACCATATATTTT. Its protein product is CAWSVGQRNTIYF.

This chain joins TRBV30 and TRBJ2-5, with TRBD2 identical over 7 bases. Germline CDR1 GTSNPN, CDR2 SVGIG (reference sequence). There are 10 residues in the CDR3. V lost 5 bases and J lost 7; bases outside the gene matches: 1. CDR3 region: CAWGEGTQYF. Written as DNA, the CDR3 is TGTGCCTGGGGGGAGGGGACCCAGTACTTC.

V usage is TRBV19 and J usage is TRBJ1-5; D is ambiguous. Germline assignment: CDR1 LNHDA and CDR2 SQIVND (reference sequence). The CDR3 contains 13 residues. Trimming left V 5 bases short and J 4 bases short, with 9 bases between. In DNA form, the CDR3 reads TGTGCCAGTAGTCGGGCAGCAAATCAGCCCCAGCATTTT. It is translated as CASSRAANQPQHF.

This chain joins TRBV5-6 and TRBJ2-4, with a weak D call TRBD1 (5 bases). This CDR3 has 14 residues. Germline CDR1 SGHDT, CDR2 YYEEEE. V lost 2 bases and J 0 bases, leaving 6 bases between the germline ends. CDR3: CASSFGAAKNIQYF. In DNA form, the CDR3 reads TGTGCCAGCAGCTTTGGGGCAGCCAAAAACATTCAGTACTTC.

The chain couples TRBV29-1 to TRBJ2-1, with TRBD2 matching 9 bases. J lost 3 bases, V lost 0 bases, and 6 bases had no gene match. There are 16 residues in the CDR3. CDR1 and CDR2 from the germline V gene are SQVTM and ANQGSEA. CDR3 residues: CSVEDRSSGDYNEQFF. The CDR3 coding sequence is TGCAGCGTTGAAGACAGGTCTAGCGGGGACTACAATGAGCAGTTCTTC.

The sample holds a few counts of this clone. The chain combines TRBV4-3 with TRBJ1-1, with 8 bases that match TRBD1. CDR1 LGHNA and CDR2 YSLEER come from the germline V gene. The CDR3 runs to 14 residues. V shed 1 base and J 3 bases; nucleotides not matched to a gene: 1. CDR3 DNA: TGCGCCAGCAGCCAAGTGACAGGGGACACTGAAGCTTTCTTT. Its translation is CASSQVTGDTEAFF.

V is TRBV7-3 and J is TRBJ2-3; D is unresolved. The CDR3 has 15 residues. V was shortened by 5 bases and J by 2 bases, with 14 bases between the two germline ends. Germline values: CDR1 SGHTA, CDR2 FQGTGA. The CDR3 bases are TGTGCCAGCAGCCACGGTACCCTACACACAGATACGCAGTATTTT. Encoded protein: CASSHGTLHTDTQYF. Combining the CDR3 with reference TRBV7-3 and TRBJ2-3 gives the whole variable domain GAGVSQTPSNKVTEKGKYVELRCDPISGHTALYWYRQSLGQGPEFLIYFQGTGAADDSGLPNDRFFAVRPEGSVSTLKIQRTERGDSAVYLCASSHGTLHTDTQYFGPGTRLTVL.

The CDR3 loop is CASSYLDSYTEAFF. The DNA for the CDR3 is TGTGCCAGCAGTTACCTCGACTCATACACTGAAGCTTTCTTT. The V call is TRBV6-6, the J call TRBJ1-1; D uncertain. Germline values: CDR1 MNHNY, CDR2 SVGAGI (reference sequence). CDR3 length: 14 residues. V gave up 2 bases and J gave up 3 bases, with 10 bases separating them.

The CDR3 DNA is TGTGCCAGTAGTATTAGGGGGGAGTTCTACAATGAGCAGTTCTTC. Translated: CASSIRGEFYNEQFF. The rearrangement links TRBV19 to TRBJ2-1, with D perhaps being TRBD1 or TRBD2 (6 bases each). The CDR3 has 15 residues. The germline V gene encodes CDR1 LNHDA and CDR2 SQIVND (reference sequence). The V gene lost 3 bases and the J gene lost 3 bases, with 12 bases spanning the gap.

This rearrangement joins TRBV6-1 to TRBJ1-1; tentatively, D is TRBD1 (5 bases). Germline V gives CDR1 MNHNS, CDR2 SASEGT. Trimming shortened V by 5 bases and J by 8 bases, and 9 bases separated the two germline ends. The CDR3 extends over 11 amino acids. The CDR3 here is CASSWGVEAFF. The DNA of the CDR3 is TGTGCCAGCAGTTGGGGGGTAGAAGCTTTCTTT.

This clone was seen a few times. V is TRBV9 and J is TRBJ2-5; D is tentatively TRBD1 or TRBD2 (5 bases each). V dropped 3 bases and J dropped 5 bases, with 14 bases sitting between them. The CDR3 spans 14 residues. Germline V gene sequence: CDR1 SGDLS, CDR2 YYNGEE. For the CDR3, the DNA is TGTGCCAGCAGCGAGGGACGGAGGACGGAGACCCAGTACTTC. It codes for CASSEGRRTETQYF.

The J gene is TRBJ2-5, the V gene TRBV9, with 8 bases identical to TRBD1. This CDR3 region has 17 residues. Germline loops: CDR1 SGDLS, CDR2 YYNGEE. Trimming took 3 bases from V and 5 from J; bases not matched to a gene: 15. The CDR3 sequence: CASSGPRSSGDRETQYF. For the CDR3, the DNA is TGTGCCAGCAGCGGACCGCGGAGTAGTGGGGACAGGGAGACCCAGTACTTC.

This clone was found a few times. This chain uses TRBV6-5 with TRBJ2-7; perhaps TRBD2 as D (6 bases). This CDR3 spans 16 amino acids. Trimming pared 0 bases from V and 0 bases from J, leaving 12 bases between. CDR1 is MNHEY, CDR2 SVGAGI, per germline. The CDR3 reads CASSYSMAGFSYEQYF. DNA of the CDR3: TGTGCCAGCAGTTACTCTATGGCGGGATTCTCCTACGAGCAGTACTTC.

This clone came up a few times. The chain uses TRBV27 and TRBJ1-2, with TRBD1 matching over 9 bases. Trimming took 8 bases from V and 7 from J; bases not matched to a gene: 17. The CDR3 sequence is 16 residues long. From germline, CDR1 is MNHEY and CDR2 SMNVEV (reference sequence). The CDR3 region has the DNA TGTGCCAGCTTCTTATCATGGACAGGGGATTATCGTGGCTACACCTTC. This sequence encodes CASFLSWTGDYRGYTF.

J is TRBJ2-5 and V is TRBV27; D is undetermined. V lost 8 bases and J 4 bases, leaving 20 bases between the germline ends. This CDR3 comprises 15 residues. Per germline, CDR1 MNHEY and CDR2 SMNVEV (reference sequence). This chain's CDR3 is CASAPGLNPRETQYF. CDR3 DNA sequence: TGTGCCAGCGCCCCCGGGCTAAATCCAAGAGAGACCCAGTACTTC.

This clone has only a few counts. J is TRBJ1-5 and V is TRBV4-1; the D gene is possibly TRBD1 (5 bases). The germline V and J ends were trimmed by 1 base and 7 bases, with 11 bases remaining between them. Germline CDR1 MGHRA, CDR2 YSYEKL. The CDR3 runs to 14 residues. CDR3 bases: TGCGCCAGCAGCCAAGTGCAGGGTGGACAGCCCCAGCATTTT. Translating gives CASSQVQGGQPQHF.

The V and J genes are TRBV7-9 and TRBJ2-7; TRBD1 might be the D (5 bases). The CDR3 extends over 16 amino acids. Between the trimmed V and J ends, which lost 3 bases and 3 bases, there was a span of 18 bases. Per the germline V gene, CDR1 is SEHNR and CDR2 is FQNEAQ (reference sequence). CDR3 in DNA: TGTGCCAGCAGCTTTTTCGGACACGGGCCTTTCTACGAGCAGTACTTC. Encoded protein: CASSFFGHGPFYEQYF.